These 29 T cell receptor beta chains were sequenced from one sample in a study of OX40 agonist ivuxolimab in advanced cancers. Here immunoSEQ multiplex PCR was the method, and the copy in TCRdb shows in-frame clones only, minus some. The sample yields roughly 73,000 clones, 80% to 90% seen once. The source material was CD4+ or CD8+ T cells sorted from blood, sampled in a trial of the OX40 agonist ivuxolimab. These receptors all come from an adult with an advanced solid tumor such as melanoma, head and neck, liver or kidney cancer.

In its sample, this clone was seen once. The chain recombines TRBV5-4 with TRBJ2-5, with 9 bases lining up with TRBD1. The CDR3 spans 13 residues. Trimming removed 4 bases from V and 5 bases from J; junction bases left unmatched: 3. CDR1 is SGHNT, CDR2 YYREEE, per germline (reference sequence). CDR3 loop: CASSRDRVETQYF. The CDR3 DNA reads as TGTGCCAGCAGCCGGGACAGGGTGGAGACCCAGTACTTC.

This chain links TRBV6-6 with TRBJ1-5, with TRBD1 matching over 8 bases. There are 13 residues in the CDR3. Per the germline V gene, CDR1 is MNHNY and CDR2 is SVGAGI (reference sequence). The junction had 3 bases not matched to a gene; V was cut back by 6 bases and J by 5 bases. CDR3 in amino acids: CASSSGGHQPQHF. The CDR3 DNA sequence: TGTGCCAGCAGCTCAGGGGGCCATCAGCCCCAGCATTTT.

This clone was detected only once. The junction and the germline gene differ at one end; a read error may be behind it. Other DNA variants within this sample encode the same CDR3. This chain joins TRBV15 and TRBJ2-2, with D uncertain. This CDR3 comprises 15 residues. Germline V lookup: CDR1 LNHNV, CDR2 YYDKDF (reference sequence). DNA of the CDR3: TGTGCCACCAGCAGAGAACTGGGGAACACCGGAGAGCTGTTTTTT. Its translation: CATSRELGNTGELFF. Looking up the rest from reference TRBV15 and TRBJ2-2 gives the full variable domain: DAMVIQNPRYQVTQFGKPVTLSCSQTLNHNVMYWYQQKSSQAPKLLFHYYDKDFNNEADTPDNFQSRRPNTSFCFLDIRSPGLGDTAMYLCATSRELGNTGELFFGEGSRLTVL.

The V gene is TRBV11-2, the J gene TRBJ2-5, with D perhaps matching TRBD2 (6 bases). The CDR3 is 13 residues long. Per germline, CDR1 SGHAT and CDR2 FQNNGV. Trimming shortened V by 10 bases and J by 1 base, and 13 bases separated the two germline ends. In DNA form, the CDR3 reads TGTGCCAATTCGCGGGGTACCCAAGAGACCCAGTACTTC. Translating it yields CANSRGTQETQYF.

The chain has TRBV11-2 and TRBJ1-3, with 8 bases fitting TRBD1. V lost 5 bases and J lost 0; bases outside the gene matches: 6. Germline lookup yields CDR1 SGHAT and CDR2 FQNNGV. This CDR3 is built from 16 residues. The CDR3 is CASSTGGRGSGNTIYF. The DNA of the CDR3 is TGTGCCAGCAGCACAGGGGGGAGGGGCTCTGGAAACACCATATATTTT.

The rearrangement uses TRBV4-1 and TRBJ2-6; 8 bases align to TRBD1. Germline V gene lookup returns CDR1 MGHRA and CDR2 YSYEKL. J was trimmed by 1 base and V by 2 bases; bases with no gene match: 10. This CDR3 contains 19 residues. In DNA, the CDR3 is TGCGCCAGCAGCCAATTCCAAGCAGGGGGCGGTTCTGGGGCCAACGTCCTGACTTTC. It is translated as CASSQFQAGGGSGANVLTF.

CDR3 sequence: CASSIGDTRKETQYF. In DNA, the CDR3 is TGTGCCAGTAGTATAGGCGACACACGAAAAGAGACCCAGTACTTC. The V and J genes are TRBV19 and TRBJ2-5, with unresolved D. This CDR3 region has 15 residues. V lost 1 base, J lost 3 bases, and 12 bases lay in between. Germline CDR1 and CDR2: LNHDA and SQIVND (reference sequence).

V gene TRBV5-6 combines with J gene TRBJ2-7; the D is unclear. Trimming removed 3 bases from V and 0 bases from J, with 10 bases in between. This CDR3 comprises 14 residues. Per germline, CDR1 SGHDT and CDR2 YYEEEE. The CDR3 region is CASSWKGSSYEQYF. CDR3 coding DNA: TGTGCCAGCAGCTGGAAGGGTAGCTCCTACGAGCAGTACTTC.

The V and J genes are TRBV11-2 and TRBJ2-7; D may match TRBD1 or TRBD2 (5 bases each). The V gene lost 1 base and the J gene lost 2 bases, with 12 bases spanning the gap. Germline V CDR1 and CDR2: SGHAT, FQNNGV. This CDR3 comprises 15 residues. The CDR3 loop is CASSLATGQAYEQYF. Written as DNA, the CDR3 is TGTGCCAGCAGCTTAGCAACGGGGCAGGCCTACGAGCAGTACTTC.

The V gene is TRBV18, the J gene TRBJ2-3; D is possibly TRBD2 (6 bases). CDR3 length: 14 amino acids. Trimming removed 5 bases at V and 2 bases at J, with 11 bases between. The germline CDR1 and CDR2 sequences are KGHSH and LQKENI. This CDR3 is CASSDGGHTDTQYF. In DNA form, the CDR3 reads TGTGCCAGCTCAGACGGGGGTCACACAGATACGCAGTATTTT.

The chain has TRBV6-1 and TRBJ2-3; D not certain. There are 12 residues in the CDR3. The V gene's germline CDR1 is MNHNS and CDR2 SASEGT. The V and J ends lost 0 bases and 5 bases respectively, with 3 bases between them. The CDR3 sequence is CASSEARDTQYF. DNA for the CDR3: TGTGCCAGCAGTGAAGCCCGAGATACGCAGTATTTT.

This clone is classed as medium-sized (0.01 to 0.1%). This sequence joins TRBV6-1 and TRBJ2-5; TRBD2 might be the D (5 bases). CDR3 length equals 15 residues. Germline CDR1 MNHNS, CDR2 SASEGT. The V gene lost 1 base and the J gene lost 5 bases, with 14 bases spanning the gap. Here the CDR3 DNA reads TGTGCCAGCAGTGAAGACCCGGGGAGAATTGAGACCCAGTACTTC. This translates into CASSEDPGRIETQYF.

The chain combines TRBV5-1 with TRBJ1-5; D may be TRBD1 (5 bases). The germline gives CDR1 SGHRS, CDR2 YFSETQ. The CDR3 is 15 amino acids. V gave up 4 bases and J gave up 4 bases, with 15 bases separating them. CDR3 protein: CASSPGWGGNQPQHF. DNA of the CDR3: TGCGCCAGCAGCCCAGGTTGGGGGGGAAATCAGCCCCAGCATTTT.

The chain couples TRBV27 to TRBJ2-2; a weak D match, TRBD1 (6 bases). Germline V lookup: CDR1 MNHEY, CDR2 SMNVEV (reference sequence). This CDR3 region has 12 residues. The ends were cut back, 3 bases at V and 12 bases at J, with 11 bases in the middle. CDR3 nucleotides: TGTGCCAGCAGTTTCACAGGGTTGCAGCTGTTTTTT. As protein: CASSFTGLQLFF.

This rearrangement joins TRBV18 to TRBJ2-5; D perhaps matches TRBD2 (5 bases). The CDR3 spans 15 residues. V was cut by 4 bases and J by 2 bases, with 14 bases left in between. The germline V gene has CDR1 KGHSH and CDR2 LQKENI. CDR3 region: CASSRTAGSQETQYF. The CDR3 DNA reads TGTGCCAGCTCACGGACTGCAGGATCTCAAGAGACCCAGTACTTC.

This clone showed up just once. The rearrangement links TRBV2 to TRBJ2-1, with D possibly being TRBD1 (6 bases). Germline V gene data show CDR1 as SNHLY and CDR2 as FYNNEI. This CDR3 has 14 residues. V was trimmed by 6 bases and J by 0 bases, leaving 9 bases between them. Written as DNA, the CDR3 is TGTGCCAGCAGGGACAGTACCTCCTACAATGAGCAGTTCTTC. Translating it yields CASRDSTSYNEQFF.

The V gene is TRBV10-2, the J gene TRBJ2-3; tentative D call: TRBD2 (5 bases). Germline values: CDR1 WSHSY, CDR2 SAAADI. The V and J ends lost 0 bases and 3 bases respectively, with 10 bases between them. This CDR3 contains 15 residues. The CDR3 DNA follows: TGCGCCAGCAGTGAGTCGGTGCCGGGGACAGATACGCAGTATTTT. Its translation: CASSESVPGTDTQYF.

The chain recombines TRBV5-3 with TRBJ2-5, with D perhaps assigned TRBD1 or TRBD2 (6 bases each). TRBV5-3 is labeled an ORF, and its function is uncertain. The ends were cut back, 3 bases at V and 1 base at J, with 19 bases in the middle. This CDR3 contains 17 residues. The CDR3 here is CARSSYLYGGLQETQYF. CDR3 nucleotides: TGTGCCAGAAGCTCTTACCTGTATGGGGGGCTCCAAGAGACCCAGTACTTC.

This chain links TRBV7-6 with TRBJ2-7; the D call may be TRBD1 or TRBD2 (5 bases each). The CDR3 extends over 14 amino acids. The germline V gene has CDR1 SGHVS and CDR2 FNYEAQ. Trimming shortened V by 5 bases and J by 4 bases, and 15 bases separated the two germline ends. This chain's CDR3 is CASSESQGPYEQYF. The DNA of the CDR3 is TGTGCCAGCAGCGAGAGCCAGGGACCTTACGAGCAGTACTTC. Full variable domain (remainder filled in from reference TRBV7-6 and TRBJ2-7): GAGVSQSPRYKVTKRGQDVALRCDPISGHVSLYWYRQALGQGPEFLTYFNYEAQQDKSGLPNDRFSAERPEGSISTLTIQRTEQRDSAMYRCASSESQGPYEQYFGPGTRLTVT.

The CDR3 DNA follows: TGTGCCAGCAGTGAACAGGGCATAGCGGGCAATCAGCCCCAGCATTTT. Its translation is CASSEQGIAGNQPQHF. The chain recombines TRBV2 with TRBJ1-5, with D possibly being TRBD1 (5 bases). The CDR3 is made up of 16 amino acids. Between the trimmed V and J ends, which lost 2 bases and 2 bases, there was a span of 13 bases. Per germline, CDR1 SNHLY and CDR2 FYNNEI.

This clone has only one observation. The V gene is TRBV5-5, the J gene TRBJ2-5, with D possibly TRBD1 on 7 matching bases. Germline V gene data show CDR1 as SGHKS and CDR2 as YYEKEE (reference sequence). This CDR3 spans 13 amino acids. Trimming stripped 4 bases from V and 2 bases from J, with 9 bases between. The CDR3 DNA is TGTGCCAGCAGCCAGGGGGGACAAGAGACCCAGTACTTC. This encodes CASSQGGQETQYF.

The V and J genes are TRBV5-4 and TRBJ1-3, with TRBD1 as a possible D gene (5 bases). V was pared by 1 base and J by 0 bases, with 11 bases between. Germline lookup yields CDR1 SGHNT and CDR2 YYREEE (reference sequence). This CDR3 spans 16 amino acids. The CDR3 sequence: CASSLSGTLSGNTIYF. The CDR3, as DNA: TGTGCCAGCAGCTTGAGCGGGACCCTCTCTGGAAACACCATATATTTT.

The chain couples TRBV11-1 to TRBJ1-2, with unresolved D. Trimming removed 1 base from V and 14 bases from J, with 14 bases in between. Germline loops: CDR1 SGHAT, CDR2 FQDESV (reference sequence). CDR3 length equals 12 residues. CDR3 amino acids: CASSLDPRGRTF. CDR3 coding DNA: TGTGCCAGCAGCTTAGATCCCCGTGGCAGGACCTTC.

The chain recombines TRBV5-5 with TRBJ2-3; D might be TRBD1 (5 bases). The CDR3 consists of 15 residues. Germline V gene sequence: CDR1 SGHKS, CDR2 YYEKEE (reference sequence). V lost 4 bases and J 1 base, leaving 13 bases between the germline ends. The CDR3: CASSPLIQGTDTQYF. CDR3 DNA sequence: TGTGCCAGCAGCCCCCTGATACAGGGCACAGATACGCAGTATTTT.

V is TRBV5-5 and J is TRBJ1-5, with 7 bases aligning to TRBD1. The V gene end was trimmed by 3 bases and the J gene end by 5 bases; junction bases not matched to a gene: 5. The CDR3 contains 14 residues. The germline CDR1 and CDR2 sequences are SGHKS and YYEKEE (reference sequence). Here the CDR3 reads CASSYTTGDQPQHF. As DNA, the CDR3 is TGTGCCAGCAGCTACACAACAGGGGATCAGCCCCAGCATTTT.

The chain joins TRBV5-1 to TRBJ2-2; no clear D gene. This CDR3 has 15 residues. Trimming removed 2 bases at V and 2 bases at J, with 10 bases between. Germline V gene sequence: CDR1 SGHRS, CDR2 YFSETQ. The CDR3 loop reads CASSFAVINTGELFF. The CDR3 coding sequence is TGCGCCAGCAGCTTTGCGGTTATTAACACCGGGGAGCTGTTTTTT. Combining the CDR3 with reference TRBV5-1 and TRBJ2-2 gives the whole variable domain KAGVTQTPRYLIKTRGQQVTLSCSPISGHRSVSWYQQTPGQGLQFLFEYFSETQRNKGNFPGRFSGRQFSNSRSEMNVSTLELGDSALYLCASSFAVINTGELFFGEGSRLTVL.

This clone is categorized as medium-sized. The chain joins TRBV7-9 to TRBJ2-7, with 8 bases fitting TRBD1. In germline, CDR1 is SEHNR, CDR2 FQNEAQ (reference sequence). V shed 11 bases, J shed 2 bases, and the junction held 8 bases outside the gene matches. The CDR3 is 13 residues long. CDR3 sequence reads: CAWSGTGPYEQYF. The CDR3 nucleotides read TGTGCCTGGTCCGGGACAGGACCCTACGAGCAGTACTTC.

The chain links TRBV5-1 to TRBJ2-7; 9 nucleotides agree with TRBD1. The CDR3 has 15 amino acids. With V trimmed by 3 bases and J by 5 bases, 9 bases remained unmatched. CDR1 is SGHRS, CDR2 YFSETQ, per germline. The CDR3 sequence is CASSSGTGPRHEQYF. CDR3 nucleotides: TGCGCCAGCAGCTCGGGGACAGGGCCAAGGCACGAGCAGTACTTC. Together with reference TRBV5-1 and TRBJ2-7, the CDR3 gives the full variable domain: KAGVTQTPRYLIKTRGQQVTLSCSPISGHRSVSWYQQTPGQGLQFLFEYFSETQRNKGNFPGRFSGRQFSNSRSEMNVSTLELGDSALYLCASSSGTGPRHEQYFGPGTRLTVT.

The V gene is TRBV5-6, the J gene TRBJ2-7; 9 nucleotides line up with TRBD1. The germline V gene has CDR1 SGHDT and CDR2 YYEEEE. The V segment lost 4 bases and the J segment 7 bases; nucleotides outside the gene matches: 9. The CDR3 runs to 14 residues. The chain's CDR3 is CASSRAGTGYEQYF. The CDR3 DNA is TGTGCCAGCAGCCGGGCGGGGACAGGGTATGAGCAGTACTTC.